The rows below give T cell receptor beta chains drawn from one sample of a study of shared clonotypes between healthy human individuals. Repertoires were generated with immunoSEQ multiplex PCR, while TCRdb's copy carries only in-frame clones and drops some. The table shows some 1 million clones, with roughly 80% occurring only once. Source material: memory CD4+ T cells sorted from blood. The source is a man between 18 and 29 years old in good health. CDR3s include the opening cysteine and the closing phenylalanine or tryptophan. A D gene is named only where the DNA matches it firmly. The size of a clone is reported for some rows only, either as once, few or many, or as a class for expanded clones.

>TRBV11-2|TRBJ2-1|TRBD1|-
TGTGCCAGCAGCTTCGACCTCATGACAGGGAAAAATGAGCAGTTCTTC
CASSFDLMTGKNEQFF
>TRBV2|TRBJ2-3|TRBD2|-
TGTGCCAGCAGCCTACTAGCGGGAGGGCGGGTAGATACGCAGTATTTT
CASSLLAGGRVDTQYF
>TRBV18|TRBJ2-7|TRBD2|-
TGTGCCAGCTCACCCGCGCGGGAGGGCCAGCAGTACTTC
CASSPAREGQQYF
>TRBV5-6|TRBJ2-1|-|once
TGTGCCAGCAGCTTTAATCCAGACCCCTACAATGAGCAGTTCTTC
CASSFNPDPYNEQFF
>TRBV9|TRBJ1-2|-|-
TGTGCCAGCAGCGTAGGAGGTAGCGATGGCTACACCTTC
CASSVGGSDGYTF
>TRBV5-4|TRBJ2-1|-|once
TGTGCCAGCAGCTTGGGGAAGGACAATGAGCAGTTCTTC
CASSLGKDNEQFF
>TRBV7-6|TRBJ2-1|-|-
TGTGCCAGCAGCTTACGCCCCTCCTACAATGAGCAGTTCTTC
CASSLRPSYNEQFF
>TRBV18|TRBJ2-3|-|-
TGTGCCAGCTCACCTGGGACCCCAGATACGCAGTATTTT
CASSPGTPDTQYF
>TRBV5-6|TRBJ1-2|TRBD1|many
TGTGCCAGCAGCTTTAGGGACAGAGAGTATGGCTACACCTTC
CASSFRDREYGYTF
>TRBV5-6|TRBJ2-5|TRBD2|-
TGTGCCAGCAGCTTGTTACTGAGCGGGAGGGCCTGGGACCAGTACTTC
CASSLLLSGRAWDQYF
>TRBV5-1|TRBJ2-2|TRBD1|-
TGCGCCAGCAGCGAGGGACAGGGAGACACCGGGGAGCTGTTTTTT
CASSEGQGDTGELFF
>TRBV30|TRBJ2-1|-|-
TGTGCCTCATCCGGGAACAATGAGCAGTTCTTC
CASSGNNEQFF
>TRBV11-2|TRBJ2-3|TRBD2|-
TGTGCCAGCAGCTTGAGGCTAGCGGCCACAGATACGCAGTATTTT
CASSLRLAATDTQYF
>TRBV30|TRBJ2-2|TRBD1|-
TGTGCCTGGTCTAGGGACAGCAACACCGGGGAGCTGTTTTTT
CAWSRDSNTGELFF
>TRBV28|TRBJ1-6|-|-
TGTGCCAGCAGTTTGGGTACGGGGGGTTATAATTCACCCCTCCACTTT
CASSLGTGGYNSPLHF
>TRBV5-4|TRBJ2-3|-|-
TGTGCCAGCAGCTCCTCGACAGTAGCGAGGGGGTCAGATACGCAGTATTTT
CASSSSTVARGSDTQYF
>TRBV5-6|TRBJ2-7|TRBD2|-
TGTGCCAGCAGCGGTGTTAGCGGGAGGGCATACGAGCAGTACTTC
CASSGVSGRAYEQYF
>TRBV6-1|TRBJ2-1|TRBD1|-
TGTGCCAGCAAACAGACAGGGAACAATGAGCAGTTCTTC
CASKQTGNNEQFF